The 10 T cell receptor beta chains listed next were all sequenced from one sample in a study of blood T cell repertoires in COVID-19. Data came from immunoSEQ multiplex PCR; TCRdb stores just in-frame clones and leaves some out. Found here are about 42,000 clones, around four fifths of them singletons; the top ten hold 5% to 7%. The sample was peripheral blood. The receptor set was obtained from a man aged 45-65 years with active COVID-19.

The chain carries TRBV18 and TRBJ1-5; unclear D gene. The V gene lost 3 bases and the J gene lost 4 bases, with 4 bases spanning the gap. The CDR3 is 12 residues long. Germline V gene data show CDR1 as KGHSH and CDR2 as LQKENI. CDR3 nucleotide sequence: TGTGCCAGCTCACCCCCTAATCAGCCCCAGCATTTT. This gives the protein CASSPPNQPQHF.

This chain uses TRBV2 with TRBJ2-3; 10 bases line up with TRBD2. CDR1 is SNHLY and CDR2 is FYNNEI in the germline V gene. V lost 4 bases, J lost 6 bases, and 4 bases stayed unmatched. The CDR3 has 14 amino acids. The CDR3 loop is CASSVGLAPDTQYF. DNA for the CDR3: TGTGCCAGCAGTGTGGGACTAGCGCCCGATACGCAGTATTTT.

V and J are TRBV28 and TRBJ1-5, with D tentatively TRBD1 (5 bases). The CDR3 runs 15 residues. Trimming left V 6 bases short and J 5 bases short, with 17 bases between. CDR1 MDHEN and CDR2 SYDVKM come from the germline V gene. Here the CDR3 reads CASSFDGGEHQPQHF. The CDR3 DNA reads TGTGCCAGCAGCTTCGACGGGGGAGAGCATCAGCCCCAGCATTTT.

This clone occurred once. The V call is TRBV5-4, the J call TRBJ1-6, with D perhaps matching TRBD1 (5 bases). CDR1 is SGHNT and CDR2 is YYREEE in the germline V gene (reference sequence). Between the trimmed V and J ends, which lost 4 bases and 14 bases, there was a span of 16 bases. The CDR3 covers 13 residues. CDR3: CASSVPQGAALHF. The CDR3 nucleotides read TGTGCCAGCAGCGTTCCTCAGGGCGCGGCCCTCCACTTT.

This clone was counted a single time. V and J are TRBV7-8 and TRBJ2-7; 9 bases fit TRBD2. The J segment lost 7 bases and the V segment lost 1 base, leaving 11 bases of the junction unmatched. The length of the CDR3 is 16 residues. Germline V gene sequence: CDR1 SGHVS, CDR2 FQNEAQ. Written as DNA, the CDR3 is TGTGCCAGCAGCTTAGGGTGGCGGGAGGGCCGAAGGGAGCAGTACTTC. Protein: CASSLGWREGRREQYF.

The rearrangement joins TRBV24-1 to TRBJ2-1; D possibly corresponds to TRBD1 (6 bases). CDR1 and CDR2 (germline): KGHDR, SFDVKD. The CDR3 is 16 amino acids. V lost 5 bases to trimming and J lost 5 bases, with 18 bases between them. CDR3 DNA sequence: TGTGCCACCAGTGGCTATGGAGCAGGGGATAACAATGAGCAGTTCTTC. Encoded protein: CATSGYGAGDNNEQFF.

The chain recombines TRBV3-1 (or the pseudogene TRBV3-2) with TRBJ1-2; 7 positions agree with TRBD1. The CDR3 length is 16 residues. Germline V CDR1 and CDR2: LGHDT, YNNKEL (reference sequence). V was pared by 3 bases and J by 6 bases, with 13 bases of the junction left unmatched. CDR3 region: CASSHASRRQGHGYTF. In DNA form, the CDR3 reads TGTGCCAGCAGCCATGCCAGCCGACGACAGGGCCATGGCTACACCTTC.

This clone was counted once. CDR3 sequence (DNA): TGTGCCAGCAGCGACAGGGGTTCCACTGAAGCTTTCTTT. Residues: CASSDRGSTEAFF. This rearrangement joins TRBV6-5 to TRBJ1-1, with 8 bases fitting TRBD1. This CDR3 is 13 amino acids long. Germline V gene sequence: CDR1 MNHEY, CDR2 SVGAGI. Trimming at V came to 6 bases and at J to 4 bases, leaving 4 bases not matched to a gene.

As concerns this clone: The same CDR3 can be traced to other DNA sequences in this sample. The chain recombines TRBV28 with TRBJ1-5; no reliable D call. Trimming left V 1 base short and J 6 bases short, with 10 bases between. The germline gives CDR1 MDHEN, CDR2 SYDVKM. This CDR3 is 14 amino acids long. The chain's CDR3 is CASSLFRVGQPQHF. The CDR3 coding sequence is TGTGCCAGCAGTTTATTCCGGGTCGGTCAGCCCCAGCATTTT.

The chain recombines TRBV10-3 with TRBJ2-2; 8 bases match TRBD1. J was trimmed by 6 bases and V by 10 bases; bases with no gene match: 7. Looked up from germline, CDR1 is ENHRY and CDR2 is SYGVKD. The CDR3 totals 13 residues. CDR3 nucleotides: TGTGCCAACTCGGACAGGGAAGCCGGGGAGCTGTTTTTT. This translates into CANSDREAGELFF.